This T cell receptor beta chain was retrieved from a study of cytomegalovirus exposure and HLA in healthy donors (dated by TCRdb to 2015 to 2018). Notes on the research overall: An earlier analysis of approximately 590 of the donors reported 250 to 300 Gb of sequence data and some 100 million unique TCR beta sequences from roughly 180 million T cells. Roughly 300 gigabases of sequencing data and approximately 91 million unique TCR sequences made up an early release that covered around 640 HLA-typed donors. The genetic ancestry cluster associated with self-reported Caucasian donors included 65% to 90% of the roughly 390 genotyped donors. The study aimed to test whether signatures of past pathogen exposure could be identified by cataloging public T cell receptors. The T cell repertoires of under 700 subjects were profiled by immunosequencing and related to cytomegalovirus serostatus. In addition to the first cohort of 500 to 850 subjects, a separate validation cohort of 130 or so different subjects was used. The study combined high-throughput TCR immunosequencing, statistical association of individual TCRs with disease status, and machine learning to predict cytomegalovirus infection status. In a later analysis, previously published TCR beta repertoires from 600 to 850 donors were re-analyzed and high-resolution HLA genotyping was added so that TCR occurrence patterns could be studied. In the later analysis, no new phenotypic data were used to find candidate immune exposures; instead, reliance was placed on TCR beta sequences and their occurrence across donors. An earlier analysis of around 580 of the donors used high-throughput TCR beta sequencing to judge whether each TCR beta V gene segment behaved as functional or pseudogenic. Donor age, sex, ethnicity and CMV serostatus were compiled together with the repertoire data. In a later genetic analysis, genome-wide SNP genotypes for about 55% of the roughly 670 donors were used, and that subset was treated as a discovery cohort. Every repertoire in the discovery cohort had been generated on one and the same sequencing platform. Class I and class II HLA loci were covered by the typing at four-digit resolution. The number of typed donors differed by locus: about 629-630 for A, B, C, DRB1 and DQB1; 500 to 550 for DQA1; some 610 for DPA1; and some 430 for DPB1. Four to six DR-DQ haplotypes were handled as single units for association and clustering, since linkage in the cohort was strong. On average, 235,054 unique TCR beta nucleotide sequences were sequenced per donor among about 400 genotyped donors of the cohort, with roughly 18% of those sequences being non-productive.

A note on this clone: Its specific antigen is unknown. Base qualities are not provided; no much larger clone lies one nucleotide away.

Beyond this particular receptor, the publication reports: A further reported finding was that TCR beta sequences accurately predicted the HLA-A and HLA-B alleles for most subjects in the first cohort. Some IMGT-functional V segments, including TRBV6-2 and TRBV6-3, could not be told apart with the 87-base-pair reads, so those segments were excluded. The study gave a list of 150 to 200 TCR beta chains associated with cytomegalovirus. An earlier analysis of around 500 of the donors showed that most TCR beta V segments appeared in productive rearrangements either about 87% or about 30% of the time, which broadly matched IMGT annotations. In vitro tests confirmed that a few of the cytomegalovirus-associated TCR beta chains recognize cytomegalovirus antigens. When HLA alleles, especially DR and DQ, strongly co-occurred, attributing TCR associations to individual alleles was difficult. Correlated functional status among segregating V segments might reflect linkage disequilibrium, but an unknown experimental factor could not be ruled out. CMV serostatus was the only immune exposure information available for the cohort. Because counts were too low, 15 or so rarely observed V segments, including chromosome 9 orphons, were excluded from the earlier analysis of some 590 of the donors. Because HLA typing was unavailable for some donors at each locus, only the typed subset was used in association tests. The authors suggested that the approach could potentially be generalized to other disease states and immunological phenotypes. The cohort was sequenced for TCR beta chains only, and without alpha or paired-chain data the features that could be detected were limited. A later analysis associated 15,000 to 20,000 TCR beta sequences with specific HLA alleles at a false discovery rate of 0.05. In a later analysis, HLA-associated TCR beta chains were found to be more clonally expanded and to have lower generation probabilities than equally common non-associated chains. Compared with the approximately 670-donor mean, donors in an Asian-associated ancestry cluster had fewer N-insertions in productive TCRs, according to a later genetic analysis. In both the original and validation cohorts, the classifier was reported to diagnose cytomegalovirus status with high specificity and sensitivity. In a later analysis, the rate of TCR association differed among HLA loci, with DRB1 alleles having the most associated TCRs and HLA-C alleles having the fewest. A cluster of highly shared sequence variants was judged likely to represent a technical artifact of the sequencing pipeline. In a later analysis, most CMV-associated TCR beta chains were found to appear HLA-restricted, with HLA associations seemingly driven largely by CMV exposure. Across donors, most TCR sequences were observed very rarely, whereas some public TCRs were present in many individuals. In a later analysis, several top co-occurrence clusters were reported to appear linked to parvovirus B19, influenza, CMV and Epstein-Barr virus. The presence/absence analyses assumed that sequencing depth was roughly uniform across donors, and that assumption may not be true. In a later genetic analysis, a missense DCLRE1C variant was associated with V-gene and J-gene trimming of TCR beta chains, and the association was replicated in an independent cohort.

Trimming removed 4 bases from V and 9 bases from J, leaving 19 bases between the germline ends. Per the germline V gene, MDHEN is the CDR1 and SYDVKM is the CDR2. The CDR3 has 15 amino acids, counting the end cysteine and phenylalanine. Only the CDR3 portion is preserved as DNA: 45 bases, with reading frame beginning at the first base. Preparation of the library involved the immunoSEQ multiplex PCR assay. For the multiplex PCR, a mixture combining 60 forward primers for TCR Vbeta segments and 13 reverse primers for TCR Jbeta segments was used. A multiplex PCR assay on genomic DNA amplified the CDR3 region of rearranged TCR beta genes. Amplified TCR beta libraries were sequenced as 87-base-pair reads on the Illumina HiSeq System. The study's own analysis went as follows. A later analysis tallied approximately 87 million unique TCR beta chains across the approximately 670 repertoires, and roughly 11 million of those chains were shared by two or more donors. To remove PCR and sequencing errors, raw reads were error-corrected and collapsed into unique sequences using a nearest-neighbor algorithm that merged closely related sequences. To assign V, D and J gene segments, CDR3 sequences were aligned to IMGT reference sequences. For a sequence to be retained, at least a six-nucleotide match to both a V gene segment and a J gene segment was required. A rearrangement counted as productive if the CDR3 had no stop codons and remained in frame with V and J, and every other rearrangement counted as non-productive. CDR3 was defined by IMGT convention, running from the second conserved V-encoded cysteine to the conserved J-encoded phenylalanine. The earlier analysis of about 560 of the donors excluded any sequence lacking an unambiguous match to a single V gene segment. In an earlier analysis of approximately 590 of the donors, a V segment was called functional when productive rearrangements were above 56.7%, and segregating when the standard deviation between donors exceeded 5%. A statistical classification framework was built for diagnosing cytomegalovirus status from the catalog of TCR beta chain sequences. V and J gene assignment, in a later analysis, came from comparing TCR nucleotide sequences with IMGT/GENE-DB human TR gene sequences. In a later analysis, CDR3 sequences and most-parsimonious VDJ recombination scenarios were assigned using the TCRdist pipeline. In a later analysis, each TCR beta chain was defined by its CDR3 amino acid sequence together with its V-gene family, and reads without a unique V-gene family were excluded. As a way to deal with suspected cross-contamination and a sequencing artifact, a later analysis dropped under 600 nucleotide sequences that were highly shared and had low generation probability. In a later analysis, a clonal expansion index for each public chain was calculated from normalized within-repertoire ranks of inferred template counts. In a later analysis, generation probabilities were computed using a VDJ recombination model fitted to out-of-frame rearrangements, and the results were checked against IGoR. Hypergeometric tests were used in a later analysis to score TCR-TCR, TCR-HLA and TCR-CMV co-occurrence, with a repertoire-size bias correction applied to the TCR pairs. In a later analysis, false discovery rates were estimated by permuting HLA or CMV assignments 20 times. In a later analysis, co-occurring TCRs were grouped using DBSCAN, and TCRdist sequence similarity was added for clustering within HLA-allele-positive subsets. Repertoires with fewer than 30,000 or more than 120,000 public chains, plus five repertoires with anomalous nucleotide sharing, were excluded from co-occurrence clustering. Here the immuneACCESS table is served through TCRdb, limited to in-frame sequences with V and J called. Missing clones are a known gap in these copies; in checked studies unresolved V genes cover under half, and the rest lacks a known reason. V and J calls and clone size are as listed in that table; D and trimming were resolved from the DNA. The sample includes some 130,000 clones, with about 68% observed a single time. Jointly, the top ten make up approximately 1.7% of the sample.

The cohort comprised 666 healthy bone marrow donors. At the time of sampling, every cohort member was nominally healthy, though immune exposures that went unrecorded were likely present. CMV serostatus was recorded as positive for some 300 and negative for about 50% of the roughly 670 cohort members, whereas no CMV serostatus was recorded for the donor in question. A peripheral blood sample was collected from each donor, and TCR beta sequencing was performed on peripheral blood mononuclear cells. Genomic DNA extraction from the blood cell samples was performed with the Qiagen DNeasy Blood Extraction Kit.

The V and J genes are TRBV28 and TRBJ1-5; TRBD1 is a weak D gene call, 5 bases matching. This clonotype was obtained from a human donor in good health. Sample: PBMCs. In nucleotide form, the sequence is TGTGCCAGCAGTTCGGGGGTTCTTTCATCAGGGCCCCAGCATTTT. The resulting protein is CASSSGVLSSGPQHF.